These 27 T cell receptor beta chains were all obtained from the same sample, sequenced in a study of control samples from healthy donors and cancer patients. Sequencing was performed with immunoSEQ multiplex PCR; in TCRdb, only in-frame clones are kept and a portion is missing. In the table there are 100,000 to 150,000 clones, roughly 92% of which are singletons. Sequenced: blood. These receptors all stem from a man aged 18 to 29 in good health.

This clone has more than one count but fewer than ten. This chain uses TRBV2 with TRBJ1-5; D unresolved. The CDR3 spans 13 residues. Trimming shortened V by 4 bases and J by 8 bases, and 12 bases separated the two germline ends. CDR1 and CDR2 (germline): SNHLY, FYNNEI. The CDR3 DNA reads TGTGCCAGCAGTGTCGAGCGGTCGGAGCCCCAGCATTTT. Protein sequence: CASSVERSEPQHF.

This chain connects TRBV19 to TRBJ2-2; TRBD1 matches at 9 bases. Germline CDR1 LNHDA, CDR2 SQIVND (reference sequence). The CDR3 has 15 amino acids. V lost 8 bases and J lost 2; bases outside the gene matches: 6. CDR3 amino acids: CASRTGGPNTGELFF. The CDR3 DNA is TGTGCCAGTCGCACAGGGGGCCCTAACACCGGGGAGCTGTTTTTT.

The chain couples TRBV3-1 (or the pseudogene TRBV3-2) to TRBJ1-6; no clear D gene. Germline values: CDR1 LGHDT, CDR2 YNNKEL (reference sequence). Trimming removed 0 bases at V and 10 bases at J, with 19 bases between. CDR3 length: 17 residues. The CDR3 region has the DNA TGTGCCAGCAGCCAAGACCCCCCCCGCATCCCGGTCTCACCCCTCCACTTT. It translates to CASSQDPPRIPVSPLHF.

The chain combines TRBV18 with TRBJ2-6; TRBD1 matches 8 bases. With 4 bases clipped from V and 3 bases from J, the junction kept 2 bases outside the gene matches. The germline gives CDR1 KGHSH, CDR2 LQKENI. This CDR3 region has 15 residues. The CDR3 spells CASSLQGVGANVLTF. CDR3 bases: TGTGCCAGCTCACTACAGGGGGTTGGGGCCAACGTCCTGACTTTC.

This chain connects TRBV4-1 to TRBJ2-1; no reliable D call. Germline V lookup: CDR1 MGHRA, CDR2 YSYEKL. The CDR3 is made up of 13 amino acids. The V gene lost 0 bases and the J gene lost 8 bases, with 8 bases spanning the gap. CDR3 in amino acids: CASSQDSVDEQFF. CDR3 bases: TGCGCCAGCAGCCAAGATTCGGTCGATGAGCAGTTCTTC.

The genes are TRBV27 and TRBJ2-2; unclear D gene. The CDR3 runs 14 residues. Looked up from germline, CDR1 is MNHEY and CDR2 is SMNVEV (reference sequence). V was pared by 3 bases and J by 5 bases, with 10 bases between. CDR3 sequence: CASSFLARTGELFF. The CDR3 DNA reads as TGTGCCAGCAGTTTTTTGGCCCGTACCGGGGAGCTGTTTTTT.

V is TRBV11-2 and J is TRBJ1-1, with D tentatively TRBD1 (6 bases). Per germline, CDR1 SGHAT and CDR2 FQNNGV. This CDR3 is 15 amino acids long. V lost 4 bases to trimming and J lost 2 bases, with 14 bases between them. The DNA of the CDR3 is TGTGCCAGCAGCTCCTCCGACAGGACCAACACTGAAGCTTTCTTT. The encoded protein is CASSSSDRTNTEAFF.

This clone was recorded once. CDR3 amino acids: CASSHIQGADGSGYTF. The CDR3 region has the DNA TGTGCCAGCAGCCATATACAAGGTGCCGACGGATCTGGCTACACCTTC. This chain links TRBV11-1 with TRBJ1-2; unclear D gene. The germline V gene has CDR1 SGHAT and CDR2 FQDESV (reference sequence). The germline V and J ends were trimmed by 5 bases and 7 bases, with 23 bases remaining between them. CDR3 length: 16 amino acids.

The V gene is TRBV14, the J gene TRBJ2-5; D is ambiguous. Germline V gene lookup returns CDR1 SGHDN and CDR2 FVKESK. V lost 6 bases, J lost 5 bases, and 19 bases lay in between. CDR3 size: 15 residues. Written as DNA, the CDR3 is TGTGCCAGCAGAAGGTCGCCGGGCCCCCGGGAGACCCAGTACTTC. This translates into CASRRSPGPRETQYF.

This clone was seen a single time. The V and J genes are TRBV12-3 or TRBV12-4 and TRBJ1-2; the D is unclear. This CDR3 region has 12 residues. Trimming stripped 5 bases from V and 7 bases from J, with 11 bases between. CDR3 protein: CASSPQSSGYTF. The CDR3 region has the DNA TGTGCCAGCAGTCCCCAGTCGAGTGGCTACACCTTC.

In nucleotides, the CDR3 is TGTGCCTGGACTAGGGACCTCTCCTCTCCACCCCTCCACTTT. Its protein product is CAWTRDLSSPPLHF. The V call is TRBV30, the J call TRBJ1-6; D may be TRBD1 (5 bases). Germline V gene lookup returns CDR1 GTSNPN and CDR2 SVGIG (reference sequence). This CDR3 spans 14 amino acids. Trimming pared 4 bases from V and 11 bases from J, leaving 18 bases between.

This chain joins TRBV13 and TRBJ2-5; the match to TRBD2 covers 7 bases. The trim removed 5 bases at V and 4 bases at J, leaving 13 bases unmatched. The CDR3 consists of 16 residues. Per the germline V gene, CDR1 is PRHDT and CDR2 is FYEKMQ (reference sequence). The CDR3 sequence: CASSPPSTAGVETQYF. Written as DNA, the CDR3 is TGTGCCAGCAGCCCTCCCTCAACGGCGGGGGTAGAGACCCAGTACTTC.

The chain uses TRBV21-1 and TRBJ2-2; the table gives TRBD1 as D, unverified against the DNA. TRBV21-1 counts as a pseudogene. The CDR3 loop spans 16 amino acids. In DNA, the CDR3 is TGTGCCAGCAGCAAAGGGACAGACCCGAACACCGGGGAGCTGTTTTTT. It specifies CASSKGTDPNTGELFF.

The CDR3 DNA is TGTGCCAGCAGCGACGGTGGGCGCGGCGCGGGGATGCAAGAGACCCAGTACTTC. Translated, it gives CASSDGGRGAGMQETQYF. The rearrangement uses TRBV7-9 and TRBJ2-5, with D possibly TRBD2 on 6 matching bases. Germline V gene sequence: CDR1 SEHNR, CDR2 FQNEAQ (reference sequence). V lost 5 bases, J lost 2 bases, and 24 bases lay in between. This CDR3 contains 18 residues.

The CDR3 sequence is CASSSRSGRGGYTF. The DNA for the CDR3 is TGTGCCAGCAGCTCCCGAAGCGGGAGAGGAGGCTACACCTTC. The chain combines TRBV11-2 with TRBJ1-2, with D hard to call. This CDR3 has 14 amino acids. Germline values: CDR1 SGHAT, CDR2 FQNNGV. V dropped 4 bases and J dropped 8 bases, with 17 bases sitting between them.

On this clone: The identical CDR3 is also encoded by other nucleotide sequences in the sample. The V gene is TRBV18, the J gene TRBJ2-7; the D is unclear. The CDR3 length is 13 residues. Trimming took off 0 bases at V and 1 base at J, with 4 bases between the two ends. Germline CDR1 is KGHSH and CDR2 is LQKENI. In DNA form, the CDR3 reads TGTGCCAGCTCACCACCAGGTTCCTACGAGCAGTACTTC. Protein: CASSPPGSYEQYF.

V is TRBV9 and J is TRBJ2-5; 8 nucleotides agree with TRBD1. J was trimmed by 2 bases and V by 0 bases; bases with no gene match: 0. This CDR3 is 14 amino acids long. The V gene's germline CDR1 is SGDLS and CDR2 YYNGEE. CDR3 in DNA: TGTGCCAGCAGCGTAGACAGGGGGCAAGAGACCCAGTACTTC. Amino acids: CASSVDRGQETQYF.

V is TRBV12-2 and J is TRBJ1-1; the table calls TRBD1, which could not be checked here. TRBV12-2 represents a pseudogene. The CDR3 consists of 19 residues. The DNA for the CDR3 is TGTGCAAGTCCCCTTAGGCTCGGACAGGTAGATATTTTGAACACTGAAGCTTTCTTT. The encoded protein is CASPLRLGQVDILNTEAFF.

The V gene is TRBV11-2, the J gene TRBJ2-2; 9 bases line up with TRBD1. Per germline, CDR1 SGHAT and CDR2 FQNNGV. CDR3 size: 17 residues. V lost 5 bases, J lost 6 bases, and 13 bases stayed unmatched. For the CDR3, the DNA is TGTGCCAGCAGCCCTATCCGGGACAGGGTCATACCCGGGGAGCTGTTTTTT. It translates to CASSPIRDRVIPGELFF.

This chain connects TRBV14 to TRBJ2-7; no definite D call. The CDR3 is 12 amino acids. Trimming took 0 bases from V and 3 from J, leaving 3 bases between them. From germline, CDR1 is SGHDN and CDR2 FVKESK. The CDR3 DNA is TGTGCCAGCAGCCAAGAACACTACGAGCAGTACTTC. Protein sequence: CASSQEHYEQYF.

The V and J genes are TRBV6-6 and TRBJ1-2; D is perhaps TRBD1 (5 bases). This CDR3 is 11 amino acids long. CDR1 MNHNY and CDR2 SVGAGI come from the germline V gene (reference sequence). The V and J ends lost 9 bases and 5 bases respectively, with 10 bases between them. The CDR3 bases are TGTGCCAGTGAGGGGTTTTATGGCTACACCTTC. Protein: CASEGFYGYTF.

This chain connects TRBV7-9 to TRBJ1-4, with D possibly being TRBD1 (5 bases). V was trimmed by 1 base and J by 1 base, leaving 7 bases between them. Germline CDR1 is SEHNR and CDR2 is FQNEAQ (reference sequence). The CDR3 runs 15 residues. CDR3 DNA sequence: TGTGCCAGCAGCTTAGAGGGGTTAACTAATGAAAAACTGTTTTTT. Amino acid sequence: CASSLEGLTNEKLFF.

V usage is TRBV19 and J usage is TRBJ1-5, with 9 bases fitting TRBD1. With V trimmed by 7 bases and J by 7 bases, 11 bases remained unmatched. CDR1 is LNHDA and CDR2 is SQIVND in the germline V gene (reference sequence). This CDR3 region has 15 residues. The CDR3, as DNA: TGTGCCAGTACCCCGGACAGGGGATGGCGACAGCCCCAGCATTTT. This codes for CASTPDRGWRQPQHF.

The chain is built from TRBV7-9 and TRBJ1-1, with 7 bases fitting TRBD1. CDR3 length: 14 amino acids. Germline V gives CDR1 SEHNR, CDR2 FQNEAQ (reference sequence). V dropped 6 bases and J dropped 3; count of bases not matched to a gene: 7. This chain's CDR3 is CASRHWQGDTEAFF. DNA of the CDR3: TGTGCCAGCAGACACTGGCAGGGGGACACTGAAGCTTTCTTT.

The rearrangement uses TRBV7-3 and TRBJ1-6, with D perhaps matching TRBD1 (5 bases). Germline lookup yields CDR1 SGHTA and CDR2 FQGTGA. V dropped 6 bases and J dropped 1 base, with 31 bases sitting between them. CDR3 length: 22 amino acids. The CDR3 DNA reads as TGTGCCAGCAGTCACAGCTGGGACCTTCGTGGTTTCTTGAGTTCCTATAATTCACCCCTCCACTTT. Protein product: CASSHSWDLRGFLSSYNSPLHF. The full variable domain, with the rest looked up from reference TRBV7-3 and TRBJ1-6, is GAGVSQTPSNKVTEKGKYVELRCDPISGHTALYWYRQSLGQGPEFLIYFQGTGAADDSGLPNDRFFAVRPEGSVSTLKIQRTERGDSAVYLCASSHSWDLRGFLSSYNSPLHFGNGTRLTVT.

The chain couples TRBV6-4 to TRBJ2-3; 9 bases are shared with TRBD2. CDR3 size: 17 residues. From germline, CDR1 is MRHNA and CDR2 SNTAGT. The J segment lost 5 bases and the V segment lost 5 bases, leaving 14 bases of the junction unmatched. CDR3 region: CASSLSPGGGARDTQYF. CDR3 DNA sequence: TGTGCCAGCAGTCTCTCCCCGGGCGGGGGGGCTAGAGATACGCAGTATTTT.

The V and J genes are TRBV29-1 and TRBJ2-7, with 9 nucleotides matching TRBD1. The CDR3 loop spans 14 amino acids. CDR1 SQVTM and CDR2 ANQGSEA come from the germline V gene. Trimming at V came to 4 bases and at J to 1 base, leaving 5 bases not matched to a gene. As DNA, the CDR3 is TGCAGCGTTGCCCGGGGACAGGGTTCCTACGAGCAGTACTTC. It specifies CSVARGQGSYEQYF.